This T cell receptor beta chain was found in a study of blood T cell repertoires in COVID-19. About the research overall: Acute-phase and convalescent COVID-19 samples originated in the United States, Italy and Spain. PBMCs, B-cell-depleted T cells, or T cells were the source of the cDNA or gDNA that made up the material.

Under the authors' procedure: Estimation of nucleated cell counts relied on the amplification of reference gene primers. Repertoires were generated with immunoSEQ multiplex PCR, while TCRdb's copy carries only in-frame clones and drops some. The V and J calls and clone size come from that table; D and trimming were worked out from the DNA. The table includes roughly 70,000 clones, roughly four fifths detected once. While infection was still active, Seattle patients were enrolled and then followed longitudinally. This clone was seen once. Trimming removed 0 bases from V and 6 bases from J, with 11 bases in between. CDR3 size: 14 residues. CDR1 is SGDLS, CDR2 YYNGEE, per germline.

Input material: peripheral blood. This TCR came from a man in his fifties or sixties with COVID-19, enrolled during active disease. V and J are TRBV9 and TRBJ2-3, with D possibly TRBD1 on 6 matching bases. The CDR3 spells CASSVVDSLDTQYF. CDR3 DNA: TGTGCCAGCAGCGTAGTGGACAGTCTGGATACGCAGTATTTT.